These 29 T cell receptor beta chains were sequenced from one sample in a study of T cell responses to AZD1222 COVID-19 vaccine. Sequencing was performed with immunoSEQ multiplex PCR; in TCRdb, only in-frame clones are kept and a portion is missing. The table records 110,000 or so clones, about 91% of them present only once. Specimen: peripheral blood, collected 28 days after the second AZD1222 dose. The receptors come from an adult who received the AZD1222 COVID-19 vaccine.

This chain links TRBV7-9 with TRBJ2-7; a weak D match, TRBD2 (5 bases). V was shortened by 5 bases and J by 0 bases, with 11 bases between the two germline ends. The CDR3 length is 14 residues. CDR1 and CDR2 (germline): SEHNR, FQNEAQ (reference sequence). This CDR3 reads CASSRGSSSYEQYF. The CDR3 DNA is TGTGCCAGCAGCCGAGGGTCGAGCTCCTACGAGCAGTACTTC.

The chain uses TRBV3-1 (or the pseudogene TRBV3-2) and TRBJ1-5; TRBD1 agrees at 7 bases. From germline, CDR1 is LGHDT and CDR2 YNNKEL (reference sequence). The CDR3 has 14 amino acids. With 5 bases clipped from V and 5 bases from J, the junction kept 6 bases outside the gene matches. CDR3 in amino acids: CASSARQGDQPQHF. The CDR3, as DNA: TGTGCCAGCAGCGCCCGACAGGGAGATCAGCCCCAGCATTTT.

This clone is a singleton in its sample. This chain uses TRBV27 with TRBJ2-5; 7 nucleotides line up with TRBD2. Germline V gene sequence: CDR1 MNHEY, CDR2 SMNVEV (reference sequence). Unmatched junction bases numbered 5, after V lost 6 bases and J lost 1 base. The CDR3 is made up of 14 amino acids. The CDR3 region is CASRPLAPQETQYF. The CDR3, as DNA: TGTGCCAGCAGACCACTAGCGCCCCAAGAGACCCAGTACTTC.

This clone has only one observation. The chain joins TRBV28 to TRBJ2-1; 8 bases fit TRBD2. The germline V gene encodes CDR1 MDHEN and CDR2 SYDVKM. After removal of 4 bases from V and 4 bases from J, the junction contained 15 bases not matched to a gene. The CDR3 consists of 18 residues. The CDR3 protein is CASSSLPGLVAVYNEQFF. The CDR3 nucleotides read TGTGCCAGCAGTTCCCTACCGGGACTAGTCGCCGTTTACAATGAGCAGTTCTTC. The full variable domain, in which reference TRBV28 and TRBJ2-1 provide the parts outside the CDR3, is DVKVTQSSRYLVKRTGEKVFLECVQDMDHENMFWYRQDPGLGLRLIYFSYDVKMKEKGDIPEGYSVSREKKERFSLILESASTNQTSMYLCASSSLPGLVAVYNEQFFGPGTRLTVL.

The chain combines TRBV6-5 with TRBJ2-1; 7 bases fit TRBD1. There are 14 residues in the CDR3. J was trimmed by 9 bases and V by 2 bases; bases with no gene match: 7. Looked up from germline, CDR1 is MNHEY and CDR2 is SVGAGI. The CDR3 here is CASSYDRGPGEQFF. The DNA of the CDR3 is TGTGCCAGCAGTTACGATAGGGGGCCGGGTGAGCAGTTCTTC.

The V and J genes are TRBV15 and TRBJ2-2; D not certain. Trimming took 4 bases from V and 5 from J, leaving 11 bases between them. Germline loops: CDR1 LNHNV, CDR2 YYDKDF (reference sequence). There are 14 residues in the CDR3. CDR3 sequence (DNA): TGTGCCACCAGCATAGGGAAAGTAACCGGGGAGCTGTTTTTT. Its protein is CATSIGKVTGELFF.

The chain couples TRBV18 to TRBJ2-3; D not resolved. V lost 3 bases to trimming and J lost 1 base, with 8 bases between them. CDR1 is KGHSH, CDR2 LQKENI, per germline. This CDR3 has 14 residues. This CDR3 reads CASSPPVGTDTQYF. CDR3 nucleotide sequence: TGTGCCAGCTCACCTCCAGTGGGCACAGATACGCAGTATTTT.

This clone has just one count. V and J are TRBV4-1 and TRBJ1-1; 8 bases fit TRBD1. The germline gives CDR1 MGHRA, CDR2 YSYEKL. V gave up 0 bases and J gave up 1 base; unmatched junction bases: 10. The CDR3 sequence is 18 residues long. Here the CDR3 DNA reads TGCGCCAGCAGCCAAGAGCTCGGGCGGACAGGGAGGAACACTGAAGCTTTCTTT. This sequence encodes CASSQELGRTGRNTEAFF.

This chain connects TRBV28 to TRBJ2-7, with D possibly matching TRBD2 (7 bases). CDR3 length: 15 amino acids. With 11 bases removed from V and 7 bases from J, the gap between germline ends came to 27 bases. CDR1 is MDHEN, CDR2 SYDVKM, per germline. CDR3 region: CAVHRAGGGHGEQYF. Written as DNA, the CDR3 is TGTGCCGTCCATAGGGCGGGCGGGGGACACGGTGAGCAGTACTTC.

The chain joins TRBV19 to TRBJ1-2; D is possibly TRBD1 (5 bases). The germline V and J ends were trimmed by 9 bases and 0 bases, with 11 bases remaining between them. Germline CDR1 LNHDA, CDR2 SQIVND (reference sequence). The CDR3 length is 13 residues. The CDR3: CASRDAANYGYTF. CDR3 sequence (DNA): TGTGCCAGCCGGGACGCCGCTAACTATGGCTACACCTTC.

In this sample, this clone turned up once. The V and J genes are TRBV7-2 and TRBJ2-7, with 9 nucleotides matching TRBD2. Germline lookup yields CDR1 SGHTA and CDR2 FQGNSA. V lost 1 base to trimming and J lost 2 bases; unmatched junction nucleotides: 6. This CDR3 has 16 residues. The CDR3 loop reads CASSLGPSGTTYEQYF. The CDR3 DNA reads as TGTGCCAGCAGCTTAGGTCCTAGCGGGACAACCTACGAGCAGTACTTC.

The chain uses TRBV18 and TRBJ2-7; D gene uncertain. The CDR3 spans 15 residues. The V gene lost 2 bases and the J gene lost 0 bases, with 11 bases spanning the gap. Per germline, CDR1 KGHSH and CDR2 LQKENI. The CDR3 DNA sequence: TGTGCCAGCTCACCAGACGGATTGAGCTCCTACGAGCAGTACTTC. Translated, it gives CASSPDGLSSYEQYF.

The chain carries TRBV19 and TRBJ1-4, with TRBD1 as a possible D gene (5 bases). This CDR3 region has 13 residues. The germline gives CDR1 LNHDA, CDR2 SQIVND (reference sequence). With 5 bases removed from V and 3 bases from J, the gap between germline ends came to 7 bases. The CDR3 DNA sequence: TGTGCCAGTAGTGGGGCAGCTAATGAAAAACTGTTTTTT. This codes for CASSGAANEKLFF.

The J gene is TRBJ2-7, the V gene TRBV27; D may be TRBD1 (6 bases). In germline, CDR1 is MNHEY, CDR2 SMNVEV (reference sequence). Trimming removed 0 bases from V and 6 bases from J, with 15 bases in between. The CDR3 is 15 amino acids. DNA of the CDR3: TGTGCCAGCAGTTTATCTAGGGTCAGGGGTCTCGAGCAGTACTTC. Protein sequence: CASSLSRVRGLEQYF.

V is TRBV5-4 and J is TRBJ2-2, with 8 bases aligning to TRBD1. Germline assignment: CDR1 SGHNT and CDR2 YYREEE (reference sequence). V was clipped by 2 bases and J by 7 bases; unmatched bases: 7. This CDR3 contains 15 residues. CDR3 sequence: CASSLARGLGGELFF. The DNA of the CDR3 is TGTGCCAGCAGCTTAGCCAGGGGGCTGGGCGGGGAGCTGTTTTTT.

The rearrangement links TRBV21-1 to TRBJ2-2; the table's D call TRBD2 went unverified against the DNA. TRBV21-1 is a pseudogene segment. The CDR3 is 14 residues long. CDR3 DNA: TGTGCCAGCACCCCGACTCGAAACACCGGGGAGCTGTTTTTT. Amino acids: CASTPTRNTGELFF.

This clone occurred a few times. The chain is built from TRBV24-1 and TRBJ2-5, with D maybe TRBD2 (6 bases). The CDR3 is 16 residues long. V lost 4 bases and J 7 bases, leaving 21 bases between the germline ends. Germline V gene data show CDR1 as KGHDR and CDR2 as SFDVKD. In DNA form, the CDR3 reads TGTGCCACCAGTGAGGGGACTTCGGGATCCTGGAGGACCCAGTACTTC. It translates to CATSEGTSGSWRTQYF.

A single count supports this clone. The J gene is TRBJ2-5, the V gene TRBV25-1; D gene uncertain. Germline CDR1 and CDR2: MGHDK and SYGVNS. The V and J ends lost 0 bases and 4 bases respectively, with 6 bases between them. CDR3 length: 13 residues. This CDR3 is CASSEYKGETQYF. As DNA, the CDR3 is TGTGCCAGCAGTGAATATAAGGGAGAGACCCAGTACTTC.

The chain links TRBV28 to TRBJ2-7; 7 bases align to TRBD2. There are 14 residues in the CDR3. The V and J ends lost 6 bases and 5 bases, in that order; junction bases with no gene match: 10. The germline V gene encodes CDR1 MDHEN and CDR2 SYDVKM. The CDR3 DNA reads TGTGCCAGCAGCCGCGGCGGGAGTATCGACGAGCAGTACTTC. It yields the protein CASSRGGSIDEQYF.

This rearrangement joins TRBV18 to TRBJ1-2; D is perhaps TRBD1 (5 bases). The germline V and J ends were trimmed by 3 bases and 7 bases, with 15 bases remaining between them. The CDR3 spans 14 residues. The V gene's germline CDR1 is KGHSH and CDR2 LQKENI. The CDR3 reads CASSPDILLGGYTF. CDR3 in DNA: TGTGCCAGCTCACCGGACATTCTGTTAGGTGGCTACACCTTC.

The rearrangement uses TRBV10-3 and TRBJ2-7; D perhaps matches TRBD2 (5 bases). V dropped 6 bases and J dropped 6 bases, with 18 bases sitting between them. The CDR3 consists of 14 residues. The germline gives CDR1 ENHRY, CDR2 SYGVKD. The CDR3: CAISDRGSDAEQYF. In DNA form, the CDR3 reads TGTGCCATCAGCGACCGAGGGAGTGATGCCGAGCAGTACTTC.

The chain couples TRBV11-1 to TRBJ2-7; 8 bases map to TRBD1. This CDR3 is built from 15 residues. CDR1 is SGHAT, CDR2 FQDESV, per germline (reference sequence). With V trimmed by 5 bases and J by 3 bases, 9 bases remained unmatched. The CDR3 sequence: CASSLGQGRIYEQYF. The CDR3 DNA reads TGTGCCAGCAGCCTCGGACAGGGCAGGATCTACGAGCAGTACTTC.

This clone was seen a single time. The CDR3 sequence: CASSSSLDTEAFF. The CDR3 nucleotides are TGTGCCAGCAGCTCCTCACTTGACACTGAAGCTTTCTTT. This chain uses TRBV7-8 with TRBJ1-1; D is ambiguous. Trimming stripped 4 bases from V and 3 bases from J, with 9 bases between. The CDR3 loop spans 13 amino acids. Germline V gene lookup returns CDR1 SGHVS and CDR2 FQNEAQ.

The rearrangement uses TRBV6-5 and TRBJ1-1; D is possibly TRBD1 (5 bases). V lost 5 bases to trimming and J lost 7 bases, with 11 bases between them. This CDR3 region has 12 residues. Germline V gene data show CDR1 as MNHEY and CDR2 as SVGAGI. CDR3 bases: TGTGCCAGCAGTATAGCGGGGGGTGAAGCTTTCTTT. Protein: CASSIAGGEAFF.

This chain links TRBV5-6 with TRBJ2-2; D remains ambiguous. This CDR3 has 12 amino acids. Trimming removed 3 bases from V and 5 bases from J, with 5 bases in between. Germline CDR1 and CDR2: SGHDT and YYEEEE. CDR3 nucleotides: TGTGCCAGCAGCTCTACTACCGGGGAGCTGTTTTTT. The encoded protein is CASSSTTGELFF.

The gene calls are TRBV3-1 (or the pseudogene TRBV3-2) and TRBJ2-5, with TRBD1 matching 9 bases. V shed 3 bases, J shed 5 bases, and the junction held 10 bases outside the gene matches. This CDR3 has 16 amino acids. The germline CDR1 and CDR2 sequences are LGHDT and YNNKEL (reference sequence). The CDR3 protein is CASSQRGQGYRETQYF. CDR3 bases: TGTGCCAGCAGCCAGAGAGGACAGGGGTATAGGGAGACCCAGTACTTC.

V gene TRBV7-2 combines with J gene TRBJ2-1, with D possibly being TRBD2 (6 bases). CDR3 length equals 13 residues. V was shortened by 4 bases and J by 10 bases, with 14 bases between the two germline ends. The germline V gene encodes CDR1 SGHTA and CDR2 FQGNSA. The CDR3 DNA follows: TGTGCCAGCAGCTCAATTATGGGAGGCGAGCAGTTCTTC. Amino acid sequence: CASSSIMGGEQFF. Variable domain in full (rest from reference TRBV7-2 and TRBJ2-1): GAGVSQSPSNKVTEKGKDVELRCDPISGHTALYWYRQSLGQGLEFLIYFQGNSAPDKSGLPSDRFSAERTGGSVSTLTIQRTQQEDSAVYLCASSSIMGGEQFFGPGTRLTVL.

This clone occurred a few times. The rearrangement uses TRBV5-1 and TRBJ1-1; possibly TRBD1 for D (6 bases). The CDR3 spans 14 residues. Trimming cost V 4 bases and J 8 bases, with 18 bases left between them. CDR1 is SGHRS, CDR2 YFSETQ, per germline. CDR3 coding DNA: TGCGCCAGCAGCCCAACTGAAACAGGGACCGAAGCTTTCTTT. Protein: CASSPTETGTEAFF.

The chain recombines TRBV6-5 with TRBJ1-5, with 7 bases lining up with TRBD1. Germline lookup yields CDR1 MNHEY and CDR2 SVGAGI. This CDR3 is 14 amino acids long. Germline trimming cut 9 bases from V and 5 bases from J; bases unmatched to any gene: 10. The CDR3 loop reads CASMPGGAYQPQHF. CDR3 sequence (DNA): TGTGCCAGTATGCCAGGGGGTGCCTATCAGCCCCAGCATTTT.